Described below is a single TCR beta chain sequence and its context. Its antigen is undetermined. The data were obtained in a study of T cell repertoires in cytomegalovirus infection. For the study at large: Indications came from public TCR beta signatures; they pointed to CMV infection and to a matching HLA type.

Whole-study results and caveats: Cumulative frequency of public TCR beta families picked out carriers of CMV plus the relevant HLA. HLA-C-restricted CMV clonotypes gave the most frequent clonotype in two of eight donors.

TCRdb re-analysed the reads in MiXCR, keeping a single row per CDR3 protein. The profile shows some 220,000 distinct CDR3 sequences, 35% to 40% of them singletons. CDR3 length: 13 residues. CDR1 and CDR2 (germline): SEHNR, FQNEAQ (reference sequence). Deletions cut 5 bases from V and 0 bases from J, with 7 bases between. V gene TRBV7-9 combines with J gene TRBJ1-1; D gene uncertain. Sequences were derived from CD8+ T cells from cultured PBMCs, sampled from culture after CMV antigen stimulation. The TCR sequence derives from a human donor in good health (CMV status not recorded). Some clones in this sample may be carry-over from other donors' samples. CDR3 residues: CASSPDMNTEAFF. CDR3 in DNA: TGTGCCAGCAGCCCAGACATGAACACTGAAGCTTTCTTT.